These T cell receptor beta chains were read from a single sample in a study of blood T cells in healthy people across ages. TCRdb called the 5' RACE reads again in MiXCR, with one record for every CDR3 protein. Among about 1 million distinct CDR3 sequences, 40% to 45% were seen once, and the ten largest hold 15% to 20%. The sequenced sample was blood. Source of these receptors: a woman aged 60-75 years in good health. Each CDR3 is given with its conserved first and last residue. The order of the fields is D gene, J gene, V gene, clone size, CDR3 protein, CDR3 DNA. D genes are given only for firm matches. Size tells how often a clone was seen (once, few, many) or the class of an expanded clone, and some rows leave it out.

>TRBD1|TRBJ2-7|TRBV7-9|-
CASSGGQELFYEQYF
TGTGCCAGCAGCGGGGGACAGGAACTTTTCTACGAGCAGTACTTC
>-|TRBJ2-2|TRBV6-5|-
CASSLTRGSTGELFF
TGTGCCAGCAGCCTCACTAGAGGGAGCACCGGGGAGCTGTTTTTT
>TRBD1|TRBJ2-3|TRBV27|few
CASSLWGRGLLTDTQYF
TGTGCCAGCAGTTTATGGGGCAGGGGGCTGCTCACAGATACGCAGTATTTT
>-|TRBJ2-1|TRBV10-2|-
CASSESQGEQFF
TGCGCCAGCAGTGAGTCGCAGGGTGAGCAGTTCTTC
>-|TRBJ2-1|TRBV20-1|-
CSEIHRTHSSYNEQFF
TGCAGTGAGATACACCGGACTCACTCTTCCTACAATGAGCAGTTCTTC
>-|TRBJ2-5|TRBV12-3/TRBV12-4|few
CASSSLRQEQETQYF
TGTGCCAGCAGTTCCCTCCGACAGGAACAAGAGACCCAGTACTTC
>-|TRBJ1-2|TRBV29-1|many
CSVGGGANYGYTF
TGCAGCGTGGGTGGAGGAGCTAACTATGGCTACACCTTC
>-|TRBJ2-6|TRBV5-1|few
CASSLDVSFSGANVLTF
TGCGCCAGCAGCTTGGATGTCAGTTTCTCTGGGGCCAACGTCCTGACTTTC
>-|TRBJ1-1|TRBV2|-
CARQSNTEAFF
TGTGCCAGACAGTCGAACACTGAAGCTTTCTTT
>-|TRBJ2-7|TRBV10-3|-
CAISLAEGSSYVQYF
TGTGCCATCAGTTTAGCGGAGGGGAGCTCCTACGTGCAGTACTTC
>TRBD2|TRBJ2-4|TRBV10-3|few
CAISAGTSGTGNIQYF
TGTGCCATCAGTGCCGGGACTAGCGGGACGGGGAACATTCAGTACTTC
>-|TRBJ2-5|TRBV2|few
CASSDSLGKETQYF
TGTGCCAGCAGTGATTCCCTAGGGAAAGAGACCCAGTACTTC
>-|TRBJ2-7|TRBV27|-
CASSGGQTSYEQYF
TGTGCCAGCAGCGGGGGGCAGACGAGCTACGAGCAGTACTTC
>-|TRBJ2-3|TRBV28|-
CASSLQRGITDTQYF
TGTGCCAGCAGTTTGCAACGGGGGATCACAGATACGCAGTATTTT
>TRBD1|TRBJ2-3|TRBV20-1|-
CSASSDRERTDTQYF
TGCAGTGCATCTTCTGACAGGGAGAGAACAGATACGCAGTATTTT
>TRBD2|TRBJ2-1|TRBV24-1|-
CATSDAREGRGDEQFF
TGTGCCACCAGTGATGCGCGGGAGGGTCGAGGGGATGAGCAGTTCTTC
>-|TRBJ2-1|TRBV29-1|-
CSVEIEAIYNEQFF
TGCAGCGTTGAAATAGAAGCGATCTACAATGAGCAGTTCTTC
>TRBD2|TRBJ2-6|TRBV3-1|-
CASSQDQPTGLAVSGANVLTF
TGTGCCAGCAGCCAAGATCAGCCAACCGGACTAGCCGTCTCTGGGGCCAACGTCCTGACTTTC
>-|TRBJ2-3|TRBV15|few
CATSRAARTTDTQYF
TGTGCCACCAGCAGAGCCGCACGTACCACAGATACGCAGTATTTT
>-|TRBJ2-5|TRBV7-9|-
CASSSASGRRETQYF
TGTGCCAGCAGCTCCGCGTCAGGGCGGAGGGAGACCCAGTACTTC
>TRBD2|TRBJ2-7|TRBV5-5|many
CASSSGTDYEQYF
TGTGCCAGCAGCAGCGGGACGGACTACGAGCAGTACTTC
>TRBD2|TRBJ2-5|TRBV13|many
CASRPTRTSGTQETQYF
TGTGCCAGCAGACCCACGCGGACTAGCGGGACCCAAGAGACCCAGTACTTC
>-|TRBJ1-1|TRBV29-1|-
CSVGREGPEAFF
TGCAGCGTTGGCCGGGAAGGGCCTGAAGCTTTCTTT
>TRBD2|TRBJ2-1|TRBV2|once
CASSRLAGAHSYNEQFF
TGTGCCAGCAGTCGACTAGCGGGGGCCCACTCCTACAATGAGCAGTTCTTC
>TRBD2|TRBJ2-5|TRBV20-1|-
CSALKLGEGDETRYF
TGCAGTGCTCTTAAACTGGGGGAGGGAGACGAGACCCGGTACTTC
>-|TRBJ2-7|TRBV11-2|-
CASSFGKGEQYF
TGTGCCAGCAGCTTCGGCAAAGGGGAGCAGTACTTC
>TRBD2|TRBJ2-5|TRBV6-5|few
CASSSSGSQETQYF
TGTGCCAGCAGTTCCAGCGGGAGCCAAGAGACCCAGTACTTC
>TRBD2|TRBJ2-3|TRBV15|-
CATSRDQASGLTDTQYF
TGTGCCACCAGCAGAGATCAGGCTAGCGGGCTCACAGATACGCAGTATTTT
>-|TRBJ2-3|TRBV6-1|-
CASSTDYGADTQYF
TGTGCCAGCAGTACAGACTACGGGGCAGATACGCAGTATTTT
>TRBD1|TRBJ2-1|TRBV5-1|-
CASSWGQHNEQFF
TGCGCCAGCAGCTGGGGACAGCACAATGAGCAGTTCTTC
>-|TRBJ2-7|TRBV9|-
CASSPSPGPSSYEQYF
TGTGCCAGCAGCCCTTCCCCGGGACCCAGCTCCTACGAGCAGTACTTC
>-|TRBJ2-7|TRBV6-5|once
CASNTGGQGYRNEQYF
TGTGCCAGCAACACCGGGGGGCAGGGTTATCGCAATGAGCAGTACTTC
>-|TRBJ1-1|TRBV3-1|-
CASSQGRMNTEAFF
TGTGCCAGCAGCCAAGGGAGAATGAACACTGAAGCTTTCTTT
>TRBD1|TRBJ1-1|TRBV28|-
CASRLATGTGRSEAFF
TGTGCCAGCAGACTAGCCACCGGGACAGGGAGGAGTGAAGCTTTCTTT
>-|TRBJ1-2|TRBV7-2|-
CASSLGWFNYGYTF
TGTGCCAGCAGCTTAGGTTGGTTCAACTATGGCTACACCTTC
>TRBD1|TRBJ2-5|TRBV3-1|-
CASSHDDRAAQYF
TGTGCCAGCAGCCATGACGACAGGGCGGCTCAGTACTTC
>-|TRBJ2-1|TRBV4-1|few
CASSPPRPPNEQFF
TGCGCCAGCAGCCCCCCCAGGCCACCCAATGAGCAGTTCTTC
>-|TRBJ1-5|TRBV28|-
CASRDSFSNQPQHF
TGTGCCAGCAGAGACAGTTTCAGCAATCAGCCCCAGCATTTT
>-|TRBJ2-2|TRBV29-1|-
CSVATSAAGELFF
TGCAGCGTCGCCACTAGTGCAGCCGGGGAGCTGTTTTTT
>-|TRBJ2-3|TRBV6-2/TRBV6-3|-
CASSWPASTDTQYF
TGTGCCAGCAGTTGGCCAGCCAGCACAGATACGCAGTATTTT
>-|TRBJ2-5|TRBV29-1|-
CSVEGWDSERAGETQYF
TGCAGCGTTGAGGGGTGGGATAGCGAGAGGGCCGGGGAGACCCAGTACTTC
>TRBD1|TRBJ2-1|TRBV5-1|few
CASSLVGTGGPYNEQFF
TGCGCCAGCAGCTTGGTGGGGACAGGGGGTCCCTACAATGAGCAGTTCTTC
>TRBD1|TRBJ2-5|TRBV6-1|few
CASSGQGAFETQYF
TGTGCCAGCAGTGGACAGGGGGCTTTCGAGACCCAGTACTTC
>TRBD1|TRBJ2-3|TRBV9|-
CASSVDRGTTDTQYF
TGTGCCAGCAGCGTAGACAGGGGAACAACAGATACGCAGTATTTT
>-|TRBJ1-2|TRBV7-2|-
CASSPSGAPGNYGYTF
TGTGCCAGCAGCCCCTCGGGGGCGCCGGGTAACTATGGCTACACCTTC
>TRBD1|TRBJ1-2|TRBV6-1|-
CASSEDRGANYGYTF
TGTGCCAGCAGTGAAGACAGGGGAGCCAACTATGGCTACACCTTC
>-|TRBJ2-7|TRBV20-1|-
CSVRDIKGTYEQYF
TGCAGTGTTAGAGATATAAAGGGGACCTACGAGCAGTACTTC
>-|TRBJ2-4|TRBV28|few
CASSLLGLTAGAKNIQYF
TGTGCCAGCAGTTTATTGGGGCTAACGGCGGGTGCCAAAAACATTCAGTACTTC
>-|TRBJ1-5|TRBV6-5|-
CASSPGTTPQHF
TGTGCCAGCAGTCCCGGGACAACGCCCCAGCATTTT
>-|TRBJ2-5|TRBV25-1|-
CAINPDQFSQETQYF
TGTGCCATTAACCCTGACCAATTCTCCCAAGAGACCCAGTACTTC
>-|TRBJ1-1|TRBV7-3|-
CASSHRANTEAFF
TGTGCCAGCAGCCACAGAGCTAACACTGAAGCTTTCTTT
>TRBD1|TRBJ2-7|TRBV7-6|few
CASSNWTGGYEQYF
TGTGCCAGCAGCAACTGGACAGGGGGCTACGAGCAGTACTTC
>-|TRBJ2-7|TRBV7-9|-
CASSFQGSNYEQYF
TGTGCCAGCAGCTTTCAGGGTAGTAACTACGAGCAGTACTTC
>TRBD2|TRBJ2-5|TRBV9|once
CASSVEGLAGPRETQYF
TGTGCCAGCAGCGTAGAAGGACTAGCGGGCCCTCGGGAGACCCAGTACTTC
>-|TRBJ1-3|TRBV10-3|-
CAISESGARGPGNTIYF
TGTGCCATCAGTGAAAGTGGGGCGAGGGGCCCTGGAAACACCATATATTTT
>TRBD2|TRBJ2-1|TRBV6-2/TRBV6-3|few
CASSWGLAGGNEQFF
TGTGCCAGCAGTTGGGGACTAGCGGGAGGCAATGAGCAGTTCTTC
>TRBD1|TRBJ1-5|TRBV6-5|-
CASSYLPPGQGDQPQHF
TGTGCCAGCAGTTACTTACCCCCGGGACAGGGGGATCAGCCCCAGCATTTT
>-|TRBJ1-5|TRBV28|-
CASSLRTAYSNQPQHF
TGTGCCAGCAGTTTAAGGACAGCTTATAGCAATCAGCCCCAGCATTTT